The 20 T cell receptor beta chains listed next were all sequenced from one sample in a study of blood T cell repertoires in COVID-19. Generated by immunoSEQ multiplex PCR, the TCRdb table keeps only in-frame clones and is missing some. The sample consists of 130,000 or so clones, about 81% of them appearing once. Sequencing was done on a sample of peripheral blood. Receptors were obtained from a woman older than 75 with acute or convalescent COVID-19.

The CDR3 nucleotides are TGTGCCAGCAGCTTAGCTGGGCACTCCACAGATACGCAGTATTTT. Protein product: CASSLAGHSTDTQYF. The chain is built from TRBV7-8 and TRBJ2-3, with D uncertain. This CDR3 is 15 amino acids long. Germline V gene data show CDR1 as SGHVS and CDR2 as FQNEAQ. Trimming stripped 0 bases from V and 2 bases from J, with 9 bases between.

This sequence joins TRBV5-1 and TRBJ1-5; D remains ambiguous. V was clipped by 4 bases and J by 2 bases, with 13 bases between them. CDR3 length: 15 residues. CDR1 is SGHRS and CDR2 is YFSETQ in the germline V gene. For the CDR3, the DNA is TGCGCCAGCAGCCCCGGGCCCGGGGGCAATCAGCCCCAGCATTTT. It is translated as CASSPGPGGNQPQHF.

The chain employs TRBV18 and TRBJ1-2; 7 bases are shared with TRBD1. The germline CDR1 and CDR2 sequences are KGHSH and LQKENI. The CDR3 consists of 16 residues. V was clipped by 0 bases and J by 8 bases; unmatched bases: 12. This CDR3 is CASSPPLAGQARGYTF. The DNA of the CDR3 is TGTGCCAGCTCACCACCCCTCGCTGGACAGGCAAGAGGCTACACCTTC.

CDR3 amino acids: CASSFKLNEQFF. The DNA of the CDR3 is TGTGCCAGCAGCTTTAAATTGAATGAGCAGTTCTTC. The genes are TRBV7-9 and TRBJ2-1; D ambiguous. Germline CDR1 SEHNR, CDR2 FQNEAQ (reference sequence). V shed 3 bases and J shed 7 bases, with 7 bases lying between them. The CDR3 spans 12 residues.

This clone has just a few counts. The CDR3 here is CASSLWGRDEQYF. The CDR3 DNA reads TGTGCCAGCAGCTTGTGGGGGCGCGACGAGCAGTACTTC. The genes are TRBV5-4 and TRBJ2-7; a weak D match, TRBD1 (6 bases). CDR1 and CDR2 from the germline V gene are SGHNT and YYREEE (reference sequence). The germline V and J ends were trimmed by 1 base and 5 bases, with 10 bases remaining between them. This CDR3 is built from 13 residues.

The chain combines TRBV14 with TRBJ2-3; 9 nucleotides agree with TRBD2. Germline lookup yields CDR1 SGHDN and CDR2 FVKESK. V shed 0 bases and J 2 bases; nucleotides not matched to a gene: 9. CDR3 length equals 18 residues. The CDR3 here is CASSQEFRLAVNTDTQYF. The CDR3 DNA reads TGTGCCAGCAGCCAAGAATTCAGACTAGCGGTGAACACAGATACGCAGTATTTT.

The chain recombines TRBV11-2 with TRBJ2-3, with D perhaps TRBD2 (6 bases). The CDR3 length is 14 residues. Deletions cut 4 bases from V and 8 bases from J, with 16 bases between. Germline assignment: CDR1 SGHAT and CDR2 FQNNGV. In DNA form, the CDR3 reads TGTGCCAGCAGCTCCCGATCTAGCGACGGTACGCAGTATTTT. It codes for CASSSRSSDGTQYF.

The chain carries TRBV7-2 and TRBJ2-5, with D perhaps TRBD2 (7 bases). Trimming shortened V by 5 bases and J by 6 bases, and 16 bases separated the two germline ends. Per germline, CDR1 SGHTA and CDR2 FQGNSA. CDR3 size: 14 residues. This CDR3 is CASSVGGGGKTQYF. CDR3 DNA: TGTGCCAGCAGCGTGGGAGGGGGGGGAAAGACCCAGTACTTC.

V and J are TRBV7-7 and TRBJ2-1; 8 bases map to TRBD2. The CDR3 contains 15 residues. CDR1 and CDR2 from the germline V gene are SSHAT and FNYEAQ (reference sequence). V was pared by 1 base and J by 8 bases, with 7 bases of the junction left unmatched. In DNA form, the CDR3 reads TGTGCCAGCAGCTTAGGAACGGGAGGGCCGGATGAGCAGTTCTTC. Translating it yields CASSLGTGGPDEQFF.

This chain connects TRBV7-8 to TRBJ2-1, with D possibly being TRBD2 (5 bases). Germline CDR1 is SGHVS and CDR2 is FQNEAQ. The CDR3 sequence is 15 residues long. The ends were cut back, 5 bases at V and 2 bases at J, with 13 bases in the middle. CDR3 DNA: TGTGCCAGCAGCCCCTTAGAGCGGCCCTACAATGAGCAGTTCTTC. Translating gives CASSPLERPYNEQFF.

This sequence joins TRBV6-2 or TRBV6-3 and TRBJ2-7; D is perhaps TRBD2 (5 bases). From germline, CDR1 is MNHEY and CDR2 SVGEGT. This CDR3 has 13 residues. Deletions cut 5 bases from V and 0 bases from J, with 8 bases between. CDR3: CASSRTSSYEQYF. CDR3 DNA: TGTGCCAGCAGTCGTACTAGCTCCTACGAGCAGTACTTC.

The gene calls are TRBV10-3 and TRBJ2-5, with 9 positions matching TRBD1. Germline V gives CDR1 ENHRY, CDR2 SYGVKD. The CDR3 has 12 residues. After removal of 6 bases from V and 5 bases from J, the junction contained 1 base not matched to a gene. In DNA, the CDR3 is TGTGCCATCAGGGGGACAGGGGAGACCCAGTACTTC. Its translation is CAIRGTGETQYF.

V gene TRBV5-6 combines with J gene TRBJ2-7, with 9 nucleotides matching TRBD1. Germline V lookup: CDR1 SGHDT, CDR2 YYEEEE. The CDR3 is made up of 13 amino acids. V trimming: 5 bases; J trimming: 6 bases; junction bases outside the gene matches: 6. CDR3 DNA: TGTGCCAGCAGGGGCAAGGACAGGGGCGAGCAGTACTTC. The encoded protein is CASRGKDRGEQYF.

The chain is built from TRBV19 and TRBJ1-5; the D gene is possibly TRBD1 (5 bases). Germline V gene sequence: CDR1 LNHDA, CDR2 SQIVND (reference sequence). Trimming stripped 3 bases from V and 5 bases from J, with 14 bases between. The CDR3 loop spans 15 amino acids. DNA of the CDR3: TGTGCCAGTAGTATTGGGGCAGGTCAAGATCAGCCCCAGCATTTT. This codes for CASSIGAGQDQPQHF. Filled out from reference TRBV19 and TRBJ1-5, the complete variable domain reads DGGITQSPKYLFRKEGQNVTLSCEQNLNHDAMYWYRQDPGQGLRLIYYSQIVNDFQKGDIAEGYSVSREKKESFPLTVTSAQKNPTAFYLCASSIGAGQDQPQHFGDGTRLSIL.

This clone was seen a handful of times. The V call is TRBV29-1, the J call TRBJ1-2, with TRBD1 as a possible D gene (5 bases). From germline, CDR1 is SQVTM and CDR2 ANQGSEA. Trimming shortened V by 6 bases and J by 8 bases, and 16 bases separated the two germline ends. There are 12 residues in the CDR3. The CDR3 loop reads CSVRDSVRGYTF. The CDR3 DNA follows: TGCAGCGTGCGGGACTCCGTAAGGGGCTACACCTTC.

CDR3: CASSPTDRGTEAFF. The CDR3 DNA is TGTGCCAGCAGCCCCACGGACCGGGGGACTGAAGCTTTCTTT. The chain employs TRBV5-4 and TRBJ1-1; D may be TRBD1 (5 bases). This CDR3 is 14 amino acids long. Germline CDR1 SGHNT, CDR2 YYREEE (reference sequence). With 4 bases removed from V and 5 bases from J, the gap between germline ends came to 15 bases.

This clone was seen a few times. DNA of the CDR3: TGTGCCAGCTCACCGGGACAGGGGTGGATTGGGCAGTACTTC. Translated, it gives CASSPGQGWIGQYF. This chain connects TRBV18 to TRBJ2-7, with 10 bases aligning to TRBD1. In germline, CDR1 is KGHSH, CDR2 LQKENI. The CDR3 totals 14 residues. Trimming took 3 bases from V and 9 from J; bases not matched to a gene: 8. The full variable domain, completed using reference TRBV18 and TRBJ2-7, is NAGVMQNPRHLVRRRGQEARLRCSPMKGHSHVYWYRQLPEEGLKFMVYLQKENIIDESGMPKERFSAEFPKEGPSILRIQQVVRGDSAAYFCASSPGQGWIGQYFGPGTRLTVT.

The rearrangement links TRBV5-1 to TRBJ2-7, with 9 bases matching TRBD1. With V trimmed by 4 bases and J by 1 base, 3 bases remained unmatched. This CDR3 is built from 14 residues. CDR1 and CDR2 from the germline V gene are SGHRS and YFSETQ. CDR3: CASSPGQGSYEQYF. CDR3 coding DNA: TGCGCCAGCAGCCCGGGACAGGGTTCCTACGAGCAGTACTTC.

The chain recombines TRBV7-2 with TRBJ2-2; D is undetermined. The CDR3 consists of 14 residues. Germline-derived CDR1 and CDR2 are SGHTA and FQGNSA. Trimming pared 8 bases from V and 3 bases from J, leaving 13 bases between. The CDR3: CASAPTEYTGELFF. DNA for the CDR3: TGTGCCAGCGCACCAACAGAGTACACCGGGGAGCTGTTTTTT.

V gene TRBV7-9 combines with J gene TRBJ2-3; D gene ambiguous. Germline CDR1 SEHNR, CDR2 FQNEAQ (reference sequence). V was shortened by 5 bases and J by 10 bases, with 7 bases between the two germline ends. This CDR3 has 10 amino acids. Here the CDR3 DNA reads TGTGCCAGCAGCCCTTATCCGCAGTATTTT. Its translation: CASSPYPQYF.